This T cell receptor (beta chain) stems from a study of OX40 agonist ivuxolimab in advanced cancers. Turning to the study itself: Patients in dose escalation had liver, melanoma, kidney or head and neck cancers.

V trimming: 2 bases; J trimming: 5 bases; junction bases outside the gene matches: 9. This CDR3 comprises 16 residues. The germline V gene encodes CDR1 MNHEY and CDR2 SVGAGI. Sequencing used immunoSEQ multiplex PCR; TCRdb keeps in-frame clones, though not all of them. The data contain 60,000 to 85,000 clones, around 94% of them seen just once; the ten biggest clones take up just over 20%. The V call is TRBV6-5, the J call TRBJ2-7; 10 bases match TRBD1. The sample in question was CD4+ or CD8+ T cells sorted from blood, obtained in a trial of the OX40 agonist ivuxolimab. This clonotype was obtained from an adult with an advanced solid tumor such as melanoma, head and neck, liver or kidney cancer. Here the CDR3 reads CASSYDTGTGVNEQYF. The CDR3 nucleotides read TGTGCCAGCAGTTACGACACCGGGACAGGGGTTAACGAGCAGTACTTC.